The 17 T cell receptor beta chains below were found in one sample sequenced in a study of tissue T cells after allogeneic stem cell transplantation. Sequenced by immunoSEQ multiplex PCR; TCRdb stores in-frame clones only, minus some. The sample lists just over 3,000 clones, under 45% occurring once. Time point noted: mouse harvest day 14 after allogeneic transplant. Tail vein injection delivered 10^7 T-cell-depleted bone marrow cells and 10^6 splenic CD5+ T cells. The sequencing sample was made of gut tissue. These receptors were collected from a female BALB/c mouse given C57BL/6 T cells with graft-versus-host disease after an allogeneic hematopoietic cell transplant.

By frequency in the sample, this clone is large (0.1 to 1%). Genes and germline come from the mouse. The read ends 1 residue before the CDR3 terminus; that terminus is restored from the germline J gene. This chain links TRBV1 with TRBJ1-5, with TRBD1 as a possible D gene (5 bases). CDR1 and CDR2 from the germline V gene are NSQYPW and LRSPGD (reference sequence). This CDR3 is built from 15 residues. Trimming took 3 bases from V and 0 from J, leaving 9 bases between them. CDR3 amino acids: CTCSARQNNNQAPLF. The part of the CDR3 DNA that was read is TGCACCTGCAGTGCGCGACAGAATAACAACCAGGCTCCGCTT.

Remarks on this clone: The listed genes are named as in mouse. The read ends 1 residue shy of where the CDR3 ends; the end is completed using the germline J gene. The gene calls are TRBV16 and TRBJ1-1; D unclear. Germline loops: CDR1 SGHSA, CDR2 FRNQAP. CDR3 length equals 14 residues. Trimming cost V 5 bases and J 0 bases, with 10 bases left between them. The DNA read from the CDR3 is TGTGCAAGCAGCCCCCGACAAGCAAACACAGAAGTCTTC. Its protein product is CASSPRQANTEVF. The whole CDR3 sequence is CASSPRQANTEVFF.

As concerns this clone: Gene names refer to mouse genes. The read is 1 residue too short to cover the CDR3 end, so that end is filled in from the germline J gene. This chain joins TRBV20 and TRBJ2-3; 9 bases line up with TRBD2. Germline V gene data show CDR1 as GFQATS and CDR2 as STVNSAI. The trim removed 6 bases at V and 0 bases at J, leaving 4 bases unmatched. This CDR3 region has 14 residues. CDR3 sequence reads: CGAYDWGSAETLYF. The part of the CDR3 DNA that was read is TGTGGTGCCTACGACTGGGGGAGTGCAGAAACGCTGTAT.

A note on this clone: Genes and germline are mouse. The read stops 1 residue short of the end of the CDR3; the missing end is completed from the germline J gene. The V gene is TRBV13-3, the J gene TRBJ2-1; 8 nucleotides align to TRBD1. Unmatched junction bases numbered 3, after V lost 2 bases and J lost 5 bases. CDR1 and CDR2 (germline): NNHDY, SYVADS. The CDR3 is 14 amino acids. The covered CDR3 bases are TGTGCCAGCAGTGACCGGACAGGGAATGCTGAGCAGTTC. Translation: CASSDRTGNAEQF. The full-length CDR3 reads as CASSDRTGNAEQFF.

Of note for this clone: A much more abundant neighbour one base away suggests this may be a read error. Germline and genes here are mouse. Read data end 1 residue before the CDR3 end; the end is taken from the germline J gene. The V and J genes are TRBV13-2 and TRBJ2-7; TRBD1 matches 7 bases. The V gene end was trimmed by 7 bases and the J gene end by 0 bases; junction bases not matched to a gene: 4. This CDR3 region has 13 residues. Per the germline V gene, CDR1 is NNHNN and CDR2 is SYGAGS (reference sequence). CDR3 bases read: TGTGCCAGCAGTGCAGGGGGCTCCTATGAACAGTAC. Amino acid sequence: CASSAGGSYEQY. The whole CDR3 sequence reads CASSAGGSYEQYF.

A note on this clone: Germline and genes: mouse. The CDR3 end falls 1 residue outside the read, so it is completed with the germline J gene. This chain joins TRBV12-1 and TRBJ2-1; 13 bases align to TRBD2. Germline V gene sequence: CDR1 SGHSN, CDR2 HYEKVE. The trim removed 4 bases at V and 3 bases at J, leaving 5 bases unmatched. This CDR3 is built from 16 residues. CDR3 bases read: TGTGCCAGCTCACCCGGGACTGGGGGGGGCTATGCTGAGCAGTTC. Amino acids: CASSPGTGGGYAEQF. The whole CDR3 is CASSPGTGGGYAEQFF.

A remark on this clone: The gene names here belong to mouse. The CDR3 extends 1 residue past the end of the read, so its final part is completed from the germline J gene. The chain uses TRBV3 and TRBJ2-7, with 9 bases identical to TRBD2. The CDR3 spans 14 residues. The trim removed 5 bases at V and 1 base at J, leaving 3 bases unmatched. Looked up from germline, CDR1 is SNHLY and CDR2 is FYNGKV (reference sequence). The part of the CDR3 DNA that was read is TGTGCCAGCAGCCCCCTGGGGGGGTCCTATGAACAGTAC. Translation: CASSPLGGSYEQY. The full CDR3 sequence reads CASSPLGGSYEQYF.

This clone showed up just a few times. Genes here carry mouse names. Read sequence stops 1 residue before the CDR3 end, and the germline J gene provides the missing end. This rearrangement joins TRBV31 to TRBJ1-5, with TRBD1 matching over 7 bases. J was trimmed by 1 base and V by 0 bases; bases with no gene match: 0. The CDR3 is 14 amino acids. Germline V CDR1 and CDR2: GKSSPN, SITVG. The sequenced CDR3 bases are TGTGCCTGGAGTCTGGGACAGAACAACCAGGCTCCGCTT. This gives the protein CAWSLGQNNQAPL. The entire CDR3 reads CAWSLGQNNQAPLF.

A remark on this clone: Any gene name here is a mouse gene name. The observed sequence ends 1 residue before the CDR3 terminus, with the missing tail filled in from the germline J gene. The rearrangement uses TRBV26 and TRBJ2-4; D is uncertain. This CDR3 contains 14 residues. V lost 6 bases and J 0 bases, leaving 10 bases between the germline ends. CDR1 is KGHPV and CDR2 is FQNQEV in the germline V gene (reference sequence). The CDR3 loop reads CASSPTSSQNTLYF. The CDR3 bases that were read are TGTGCCAGCAGCCCGACATCTAGTCAAAACACCTTGTAC.

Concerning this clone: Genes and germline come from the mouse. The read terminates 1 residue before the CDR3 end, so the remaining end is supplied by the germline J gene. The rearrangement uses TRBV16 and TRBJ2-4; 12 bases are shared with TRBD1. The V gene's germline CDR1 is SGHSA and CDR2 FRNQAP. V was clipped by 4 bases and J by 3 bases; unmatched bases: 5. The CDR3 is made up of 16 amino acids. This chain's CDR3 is CASSWGTGGPQNTLYF. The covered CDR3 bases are TGTGCAAGCAGCTGGGGGACAGGGGGCCCACAAAACACCTTGTAC. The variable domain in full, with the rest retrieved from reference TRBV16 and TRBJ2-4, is NAGVIQTPRHKVTGKGQEATLWCEPISGHSAVFWYRQTIVQGLEFLTYFRNQAPIDDSGMPKERFSAQMPNQSHSTLKIQSTQPQDSAVYLCASSWGTGGPQNTLYFGAGTRLSVL.

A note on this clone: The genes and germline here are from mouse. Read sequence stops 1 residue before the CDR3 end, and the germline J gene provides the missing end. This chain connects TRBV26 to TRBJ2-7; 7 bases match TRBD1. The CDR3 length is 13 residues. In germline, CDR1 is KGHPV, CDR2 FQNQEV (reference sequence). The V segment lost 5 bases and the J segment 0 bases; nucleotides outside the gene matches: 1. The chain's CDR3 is CASSTGVSYEQYF. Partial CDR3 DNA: TGTGCCAGCAGTACAGGGGTCTCCTATGAACAGTAC. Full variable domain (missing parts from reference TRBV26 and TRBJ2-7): NSKVIQTPRYLVKGQGQKAKMRCIPEKGHPVVFWYQQNKNNEFKFLINFQNQEVLQQIDMTEKRFSAECPSNSPCSLEIQSSEAGDSALYLCASSTGVSYEQYFGPGTRLTVL.

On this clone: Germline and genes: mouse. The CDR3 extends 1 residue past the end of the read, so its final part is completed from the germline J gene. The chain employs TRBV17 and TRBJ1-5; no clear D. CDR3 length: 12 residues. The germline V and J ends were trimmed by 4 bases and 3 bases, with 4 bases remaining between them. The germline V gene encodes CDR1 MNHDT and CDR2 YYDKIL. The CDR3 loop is CASSTSNQAPLF. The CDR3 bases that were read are TGTGCTAGCAGTACAAGCAACCAGGCTCCGCTT.

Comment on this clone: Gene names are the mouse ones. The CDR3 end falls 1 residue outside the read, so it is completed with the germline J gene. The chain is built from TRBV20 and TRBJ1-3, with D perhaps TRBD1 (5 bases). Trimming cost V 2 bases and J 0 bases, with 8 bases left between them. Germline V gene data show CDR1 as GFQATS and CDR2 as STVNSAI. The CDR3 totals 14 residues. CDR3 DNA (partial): TGTGGTGCTAGGTGGGGGTCTTCTGGAAATACGCTCTAT. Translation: CGARWGSSGNTLY. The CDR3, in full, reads CGARWGSSGNTLYF.

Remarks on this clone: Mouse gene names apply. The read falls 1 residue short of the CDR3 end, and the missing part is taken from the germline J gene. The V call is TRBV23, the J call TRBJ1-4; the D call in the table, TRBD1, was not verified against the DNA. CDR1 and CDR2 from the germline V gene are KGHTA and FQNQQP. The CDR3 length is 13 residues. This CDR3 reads CSSSRQGGERLFF. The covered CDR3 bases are TGCTCCAGCAGTCGACAGGGAGGGGAAAGATTATTT.

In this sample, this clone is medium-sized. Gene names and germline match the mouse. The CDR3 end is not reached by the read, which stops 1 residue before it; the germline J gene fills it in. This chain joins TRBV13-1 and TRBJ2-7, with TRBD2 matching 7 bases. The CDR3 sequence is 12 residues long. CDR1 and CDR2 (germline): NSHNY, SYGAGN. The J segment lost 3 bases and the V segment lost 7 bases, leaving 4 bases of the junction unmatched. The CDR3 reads CASGGGGYEQYF. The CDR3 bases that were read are TGTGCCAGCGGCGGGGGGGGCTATGAACAGTAC.

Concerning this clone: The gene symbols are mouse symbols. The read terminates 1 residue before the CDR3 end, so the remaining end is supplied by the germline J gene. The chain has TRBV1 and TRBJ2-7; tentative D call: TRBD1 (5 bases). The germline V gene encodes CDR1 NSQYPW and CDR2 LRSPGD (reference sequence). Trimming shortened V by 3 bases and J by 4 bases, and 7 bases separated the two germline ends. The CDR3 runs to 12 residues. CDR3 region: CTCSADKYEQYF. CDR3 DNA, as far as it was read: TGCACCTGCAGTGCGGACAAATATGAACAGTAC.

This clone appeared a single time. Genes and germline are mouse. The covered CDR3 bases are TGTGCAAGCAGCTTAGAGCTCTCCTATGAACAGTAC. Its protein product is CASSLELSYEQY. From start to end, the CDR3 is CASSLELSYEQYF. The chain is built from TRBV16 and TRBJ2-7; the D is unclear. The sequence runs out 1 residue before the end of the CDR3; the remainder is reconstructed from the germline J gene. V lost 0 bases to trimming and J lost 0 bases, with 3 bases between them. Per the germline V gene, CDR1 is SGHSA and CDR2 is FRNQAP. The CDR3 is 13 residues long.